This T cell receptor beta chain was recovered during a study of cytomegalovirus exposure and HLA in healthy donors. The CDR3 has 13 residues. Trimming shortened V by 5 bases and J by 6 bases, and 11 bases separated the two germline ends. Germline V gene sequence: CDR1 SNHLY, CDR2 FYNNEI. 60 Vbeta and 13 Jbeta primers were used in PCR. Assay: immunoSEQ multiplex PCR; the TCRdb copy retains only in-frame clones and omits some. The sample lists approximately 120,000 clones, approximately 72% occurring once. Worth noting for this clone: Its antigen is unidentified.

The study, taken as a whole, reports: Fewer than 200 TCR beta chains were listed as cytomegalovirus-associated. What TCR beta sequences reportedly achieved was accurate prediction of HLA-A and HLA-B alleles in most subjects.

The genes are TRBV2 and TRBJ1-5; D is ambiguous. The sequence came from a woman aged 45-65 years in good health and CMV-seropositive. The sequencing sample was made of PBMCs. This chain's CDR3 is CASSTNSGQPQHF. In DNA form, the CDR3 reads TGTGCCAGCAGTACTAATTCGGGTCAGCCCCAGCATTTT.